The clone carrying this T cell receptor beta chain was detected only a few times. Its antigen remains unknown. The data were taken from a study of early T cells in non-severe SARS-CoV-2 infection. Whole-study context: Sequencing of bulk RNA from unsorted whole blood was done, without chain pairing. Points from the study as a whole: VDJdb matches were skewed toward anti-spike CD8 T cell responses.

Unique molecular identifiers (one per individual cDNA molecule) were attached. Each CDR3 protein gets one entry after TCRdb re-called the 5' RACE reads with MiXCR. Of around 77,000 distinct CDR3 sequences listed, around 15% are singletons. The material sequenced was whole blood, taken at baseline. The receptor's source is an adult who was a healthcare worker with PCR-confirmed SARS-CoV-2 infection or an uninfected control (not recorded which).

CDR3 residues: CASTGTYNEQFF. Written as DNA, the CDR3 is TGTGCCAGCACGGGCACTTACAATGAGCAGTTCTTC. The rearrangement joins TRBV2 to TRBJ2-1, with unresolved D. The CDR3 consists of 12 residues. Trimming took off 7 bases at V and 4 bases at J, with 8 bases between the two ends. Germline V lookup: CDR1 SNHLY, CDR2 FYNNEI.